This T cell receptor (beta chain) was recovered during a study of neurological immune-mediated disorders (dated by TCRdb to between 2019 and 2020). Notes on the research overall: Among the approximately 35 multiple sclerosis patients, relapsing-remitting MS accounted for some 30 and secondary progressive MS accounted for 3. Using UMI-based sequencing, the study compared peripheral blood TCR-beta repertoires from patients with HTLV-I-associated myelopathy (HAM/TSP), patients with multiple sclerosis, and healthy controls. The roughly 110 TCR-beta libraries included longitudinal samples, technical triplicates and paired sorted CD4+ and CD8+ T-cell subsets alongside PBMC samples. Of the roughly 71 subjects in the cohort, around 15 were HAM/TSP patients, around 35 were multiple sclerosis patients, and some 20 were healthy controls.

Study-wide findings and limitations: TCR clonal expansion was highest in HAM/TSP patients and lowest in MS patients, with MS patients falling below even healthy controls. No association of the MS cluster with clinical or MRI features was observed, and the need for larger cohorts was stated by the authors. No identical CDR3 amino acid sequences were shared among expanded clones across subjects, suggesting private TCR-beta repertoires in all groups. In phylogenetic analysis, the repertoires of 18 of 34 MS patients grouped into a cluster of related CDR3 sequences, which suggests a possible signature at the repertoire level.

This clonotype came up many times. What antigen it recognizes has not been identified. No much larger clonotype is one base removed from it; base qualities were not supplied. To synthesize cDNA, template-switch 5'RACE was performed with a primer carrying a 10-nucleotide random unique molecular identifier so that each TCR transcript was tagged. Over 200 million TCR-beta sequences, covering 15-18 subjects, were produced in each sequencing run. The RNeasy kit was used for extraction of total RNA. Using the KAPA Real-time Library Amplification kit, TCR-beta VDJ regions were amplified with primers for the TCR constant region and the 5'RACE anchor. A first PCR added sample indexes and Illumina adaptors, and a second PCR then raised library yield. The roughly 650 bp TCR product was size-selected on a 2% E-gel SizeSelection system after Ampure bead purification. Before pooling, library quality was assessed on a Bioanalyzer, concentration was determined with Qubit, and library quantification was performed with the Kapa Library Quantification kit. Paired-end 2 x 150 bp sequencing of the libraries was performed on an Illumina HiSeq 2500. To increase sequence diversity, roughly 24-32% phiX was spiked into each library pool. On the authors' methods: Quality-filtered reads were processed with the UMI-based MiGEC pipeline, which removed over 75% of raw TCR sequences during error correction. VDJ genes were aligned to IMGT germline references, and each clonotype was defined by a unique CDR3 amino acid sequence together with V-J genes. Clonal expansion, Shannon diversity and CDR3 relatedness were evaluated with VDJtools (CalcPairwiseDistances, ClusterSamples), while phylogenetic trees were built in CLCbio workbench. Clones with at least 8 unique UMIs were defined as expanded, with this threshold being based on coefficient-of-variation modelling across technical triplicates. Starting from the raw public reads, TCRdb applied fastp trimming at Q25, assembled clones with MiXCR and retained in-frame beta chains. CDR3 protein duplicates are merged, each entry listing the most common genes and DNA. Clone size and V and J calls follow TCRdb, not the original study. The table for this sample lists 50,000 or so distinct CDR3 sequences; approximately 3.5% of them were counted only once. The ten largest clones add up to 5.9% of the sample.

For the unsorted PBMC libraries, 2 million PBMCs were stored in RNAlater at -80 degrees C until RNA extraction and were used to generate the libraries. Multiple sclerosis patients were enrolled in a US clinical protocol evaluating disease progression by magnetic resonance imaging. PBMCs were separated from peripheral blood using Ficoll-Hypaque density gradient centrifugation and then cryopreserved in liquid nitrogen. This sequence originates from a man aged 35 to 55 with multiple sclerosis. Sequenced: PBMCs.

The CDR3 region reads CASSEHGQFEKLFF. DNA sequence: TGTGCCAGCAGTGAACATGGACAGTTTGAAAAACTGTTTTTT. The V and J genes are TRBV25-1 and TRBJ1-4; the D gene is perhaps TRBD1, from 6 matching bases. In the germline V gene, CDR1 corresponds to MGHDK and CDR2 to SYGVNS. At the junction V is shortened by 2 bases and J by 7 bases, with 11 bases in between. The CDR3 has 14 amino acids, counting the end cysteine and phenylalanine. Only the CDR3 DNA is retained, 42 bases long and in frame from the first base. Joined to the reference TRBV25-1 and TRBJ1-4 proteins, this CDR3 gives the full variable domain: EADIYQTPRYLVIGTGKKITLECSQTMGHDKMYWYQQDPGMELHLIHYSYGVNSTEKGDLSSESTVSRIRTEHFPLTLESARPSHTSQYLCASSEHGQFEKLFFGSGTQLSVL.